This section outlines one T cell receptor beta chain sequence together with its context. The antigen remains unidentified. The data derive from a study of shared clonotypes between healthy human individuals. Whole-study context: The study drew on a couple of women and a few men aged 18 to 49 as donors. Study-level points and caveats: Clonotypes shared by all four donors outscored non-shared clonotypes in generation probability.

Naive CD45RA+ and memory CD45RA-negative subsets were split from CD4+ cells. V gave up 4 bases and J gave up 2 bases, with 12 bases separating them. This CDR3 has 14 residues. Germline lookup yields CDR1 ENHRY and CDR2 SYGVKD. Profiled with immunoSEQ multiplex PCR; TCRdb holds only in-frame clones, not every one. The sample yields approximately 2.5 million clones, 93% seen once. The clonotype originates from a man aged 18-30 years in good health. Some clones in this sample may be carry-over from other donors' samples. The sample consisted of naive CD4+ T cells from PBMCs. Subset noted: CD45RA+ positively selected. The J gene is TRBJ2-7, the V gene TRBV10-3; TRBD2 is a possible D gene (6 bases). The CDR3 here is CAISGLANTYEQYF. The CDR3 DNA sequence: TGTGCCATCAGTGGGCTAGCGAACACCTACGAGCAGTACTTC.